This record looks at one T cell receptor beta chain sequence and its context. This sample stems from a study of shared clonotypes between healthy human individuals. Clones were read by immunoSEQ multiplex PCR, and TCRdb kept only the in-frame ones, dropping some. In the table there are 950,000 to 1,300,000 clones, about 77% of which are singletons. Sequencing was done on a sample of memory CD4+ T cells sorted from blood. The sample's subset: CD45RA-negative fraction. This clonotype originated in a man in his late teens or twenties in good health.

DNA of the CDR3: TGTGCCAGCAGCCCGGGGGCAGGGGCGAACACCGGGGAGCTGTTTTTT. Translating it yields CASSPGAGANTGELFF. The V and J genes are TRBV5-4 and TRBJ2-2; D may be TRBD1 or TRBD2 (6 bases each). The CDR3 sequence is 16 residues long. V was pared by 4 bases and J by 0 bases, with 13 bases between. Germline lookup yields CDR1 SGHNT and CDR2 YYREEE (reference sequence).